This TCR beta chain was profiled in a study of cytotoxic CD8 clonotypes in ibrutinib-treated CLL. Findings of the study overall: Clonality at baseline surpassed age-matched healthy donors and tracked circulating CD8+ T-cell counts.

Points on this clone: Its target is not known.

Assay: immunoSEQ multiplex PCR; the TCRdb copy retains only in-frame clones and omits some. The sample comprises about 85,000 clones, more than 75% of which are singletons, and more than 4.5% rests with the top ten. The receptor's source is a human donor with chronic lymphocytic leukemia. The sequencing used PBMCs, collected after 12 months of ibrutinib treatment.

CDR3 region: CASTRDRSTDTQYF. The CDR3 DNA sequence: TGTGCCAGCACCCGGGACCGAAGCACAGATACGCAGTATTTT. V gene TRBV2 combines with J gene TRBJ2-3; D is tentatively TRBD1 or TRBD2 (5 bases each). Germline CDR1 is SNHLY and CDR2 is FYNNEI. The V and J ends lost 7 bases and 0 bases respectively, with 11 bases between them. The CDR3 has 14 residues.